The 19 T cell receptor beta chains below come from one sample, sequenced in a study of PD-1 blockade in classical Hodgkin lymphoma. Time point defined: cycle 4 day 1 (C4D1), after 6 weeks of nivolumab. All patients experienced relapse after autologous stem cell transplantation, and brentuximab vedotin exposure was variable. Clones were read by immunoSEQ multiplex PCR, and TCRdb kept only the in-frame ones, dropping some. The table includes 25,000 to 30,000 clones, 80% detected once. Sequences were derived from peripheral blood mononuclear cells (PBMCs), sampled before the fourth cycle of nivolumab. These receptors all stem from a human donor with classical Hodgkin lymphoma.

The chain employs TRBV27 and TRBJ2-7, with 7 positions matching TRBD2. CDR1 is MNHEY, CDR2 SMNVEV, per germline (reference sequence). This CDR3 is built from 13 residues. Germline trimming cut 0 bases from V and 6 bases from J; bases unmatched to any gene: 2. The DNA for the CDR3 is TGTGCCAGCAGTTTATCGACGGGGGGCGAGCAGTACTTC. Its protein is CASSLSTGGEQYF.

V is TRBV5-3 and J is TRBJ2-1, with D tentatively TRBD1 (5 bases). TRBV5-3 is identified as an open reading frame with a role that is uncertain. The V end was cut by 0 bases, the J end by 4 bases, with 14 bases between. The CDR3 covers 16 residues. CDR3 in amino acids: CARSLARGRLYNEQFF. The CDR3 region has the DNA TGTGCCAGAAGCTTGGCTAGGGGTCGCCTATACAATGAGCAGTTCTTC.

Comments on this clone: At one end, the junction sequence differs from germline, possibly due to a read error. The V call is TRBV6-6, the J call TRBJ2-1, with D maybe TRBD1 (5 bases). Germline V CDR1 and CDR2: MNHNY, SVGAGI (reference sequence). The CDR3 totals 14 residues. The CDR3 region is CASSYSSETHYRIF. DNA of the CDR3: TGTGCCAGCAGTTACTCGAGTGAGACGCACTACAGGATCTTC.

This sequence joins TRBV10-3 and TRBJ2-7, with D unclear. This CDR3 contains 12 residues. In germline, CDR1 is ENHRY, CDR2 SYGVKD. Between the trimmed V and J ends, which lost 3 bases and 3 bases, there was a span of 6 bases. Here the CDR3 DNA reads TGTGCCATCAGTGACATTAACTACGAGCAGTACTTC. Encoded protein: CAISDINYEQYF.

This clone turned up a few times. The CDR3 sequence: CASSMNWDTANTGELFF. The CDR3 DNA reads as TGTGCCAGTAGTATGAATTGGGACACCGCGAACACCGGGGAGCTGTTTTTT. The J gene is TRBJ2-2, the V gene TRBV19, with TRBD1 as a possible D gene (6 bases). The CDR3 loop spans 17 amino acids. Germline loops: CDR1 LNHDA, CDR2 SQIVND (reference sequence). V lost 3 bases and J lost 0, with 14 bases in between.

This CDR3 is CASSFTGRSYNEQFF. CDR3 nucleotides: TGTGCCAGCAGTTTCACAGGGCGCTCCTACAATGAGCAGTTCTTC. J is TRBJ2-1 and V is TRBV6-5; D might be TRBD1 (6 bases). Germline CDR1 is MNHEY and CDR2 is SVGAGI. The length of the CDR3 is 15 residues. Trimming removed 4 bases from V and 0 bases from J, with 10 bases in between.

This chain connects TRBV18 to TRBJ2-4; D is perhaps TRBD1 or TRBD2 (5 bases each). Per the germline V gene, CDR1 is KGHSH and CDR2 is LQKENI. The CDR3 has 16 residues. V lost 2 bases and J lost 0, with 11 bases in between. In DNA, the CDR3 is TGTGCCAGCTCACCATCCCGGGACCTAGCCAAAAACATTCAGTACTTC. It encodes CASSPSRDLAKNIQYF.

This clone showed up just once. The chain joins TRBV5-4 to TRBJ2-7, with D perhaps TRBD1 (6 bases). There are 15 residues in the CDR3. Germline-derived CDR1 and CDR2 are SGHNT and YYREEE (reference sequence). V was shortened by 4 bases and J by 2 bases, with 16 bases between the two germline ends. The CDR3 DNA follows: TGTGCCAGCAGCCCCGGAGCACAGGGAACCTACGAGCAGTACTTC. Translated: CASSPGAQGTYEQYF.

J is TRBJ2-7 and V is TRBV28, with 7 nucleotides matching TRBD2. The CDR3 contains 19 residues. The junction had 22 bases not matched to a gene; V was cut back by 6 bases and J by 2 bases. Germline V gene lookup returns CDR1 MDHEN and CDR2 SYDVKM. The CDR3 sequence: CASRRTFLAARSLAYEQYF. The CDR3, as DNA: TGTGCCAGCAGAAGGACCTTCCTAGCGGCCAGGTCCTTGGCCTACGAGCAGTACTTC.

The V call is TRBV5-1, the J call TRBJ2-7; TRBD1 is a possible D gene (6 bases). Germline CDR1 is SGHRS and CDR2 is YFSETQ. The CDR3 extends over 15 amino acids. V was cut by 4 bases and J by 1 base, with 15 bases left in between. The CDR3 nucleotides are TGCGCCAGCAGCCTGGACAGCCTCACTTCCTACGAGCAGTACTTC. Its translation: CASSLDSLTSYEQYF.

About this clone itself: Other DNA sequences from this sample encode an identical CDR3 as well. The V and J genes are TRBV30 and TRBJ2-5; perhaps TRBD2 as D (5 bases). Germline V gene sequence: CDR1 GTSNPN, CDR2 SVGIG (reference sequence). The CDR3 contains 11 residues. V lost 2 bases and J 5 bases, leaving 6 bases between the germline ends. The CDR3 region is CAWSTGETQYF. CDR3 bases: TGTGCCTGGAGTACGGGGGAGACCCAGTACTTC. Based on the CDR3 plus reference TRBV30 and TRBJ2-5, the full variable domain is SQTIHQWPATLVQPVGSPLSLECTVEGTSNPNLYWYRQAAGRGLQLLFYSVGIGQISSEVPQNLSASRPQDRQFILSSKKLLLSDSGFYLCAWSTGETQYFGPGTRLLVL.

V is TRBV28 and J is TRBJ1-4; no firm D call. This CDR3 spans 12 amino acids. Trimming pared 5 bases from V and 10 bases from J, leaving 11 bases between. Germline values: CDR1 MDHEN, CDR2 SYDVKM. As DNA, the CDR3 is TGTGCCAGCAGTCCAAGGACGGGAAAACTGTTTTTT. It translates to CASSPRTGKLFF.

This sequence joins TRBV28 and TRBJ2-2; D is unclear. This CDR3 is built from 16 residues. Germline assignment: CDR1 MDHEN and CDR2 SYDVKM. The V gene lost 3 bases and the J gene lost 3 bases, with 14 bases spanning the gap. This CDR3 reads CASSLTGSYHTGELFF. CDR3 bases: TGTGCCAGCAGTTTGACCGGGTCCTATCACACCGGGGAGCTGTTTTTT.

This chain connects TRBV5-6 to TRBJ2-2; D is unresolved. The CDR3 has 13 residues. Trimming took off 1 base at V and 4 bases at J, with 5 bases between the two ends. Per the germline V gene, CDR1 is SGHDT and CDR2 is YYEEEE. CDR3 amino acids: CASSLYFTGELFF. In DNA, the CDR3 is TGTGCCAGCAGCTTGTACTTCACCGGGGAGCTGTTTTTT. Full variable domain (remainder filled in from reference TRBV5-6 and TRBJ2-2): DAGVTQSPTHLIKTRGQQVTLRCSPKSGHDTVSWYQQALGQGPQFIFQYYEEEERQRGNFPDRFSGHQFPNYSSELNVNALLLGDSALYLCASSLYFTGELFFGEGSRLTVL.

V usage is TRBV18 and J usage is TRBJ1-1; D is unresolved. CDR3 size: 13 residues. Trimming took 3 bases from V and 3 from J, leaving 8 bases between them. Germline CDR1 KGHSH, CDR2 LQKENI. The CDR3 DNA follows: TGTGCCAGCTCACCTGCCCGGGACACTGAAGCTTTCTTT. It translates to CASSPARDTEAFF.

The rearrangement joins TRBV18 to TRBJ2-1; D is undetermined. This CDR3 is 12 amino acids long. Germline V gives CDR1 KGHSH, CDR2 LQKENI. Trimming cost V 3 bases and J 9 bases, with 9 bases left between them. The CDR3 DNA reads as TGTGCCAGCTCACCTTACCCGGGTGAGCAGTTCTTC. The encoded protein is CASSPYPGEQFF.

The chain couples TRBV27 to TRBJ1-1; possibly TRBD1 for D (5 bases). Germline assignment: CDR1 MNHEY and CDR2 SMNVEV (reference sequence). V lost 4 bases and J 6 bases, leaving 6 bases between the germline ends. This CDR3 region has 11 residues. CDR3 DNA sequence: TGTGCCAGCAGTTCCAGGGCTGAAGCTTTCTTT. This translates into CASSSRAEAFF.

V gene TRBV18 combines with J gene TRBJ2-3, with a weak D call TRBD2 (5 bases). CDR3 length: 17 residues. Between the trimmed V and J ends, which lost 3 bases and 1 base, there was a span of 17 bases. Germline V CDR1 and CDR2: KGHSH, LQKENI. The CDR3 DNA reads TGTGCCAGCTCACCCCGGACTTTGGGTCGGGGCACAGATACGCAGTATTTT. Protein product: CASSPRTLGRGTDTQYF.

This clone showed up just once. The chain carries TRBV7-9 and TRBJ2-1; D gene ambiguous. The CDR3 runs to 12 residues. From germline, CDR1 is SEHNR and CDR2 FQNEAQ (reference sequence). The ends were cut back, 5 bases at V and 6 bases at J, with 8 bases in the middle. CDR3 region: CASSLRSNEQFF. The CDR3 coding sequence is TGTGCCAGCAGCCTACGAAGCAATGAGCAGTTCTTC.